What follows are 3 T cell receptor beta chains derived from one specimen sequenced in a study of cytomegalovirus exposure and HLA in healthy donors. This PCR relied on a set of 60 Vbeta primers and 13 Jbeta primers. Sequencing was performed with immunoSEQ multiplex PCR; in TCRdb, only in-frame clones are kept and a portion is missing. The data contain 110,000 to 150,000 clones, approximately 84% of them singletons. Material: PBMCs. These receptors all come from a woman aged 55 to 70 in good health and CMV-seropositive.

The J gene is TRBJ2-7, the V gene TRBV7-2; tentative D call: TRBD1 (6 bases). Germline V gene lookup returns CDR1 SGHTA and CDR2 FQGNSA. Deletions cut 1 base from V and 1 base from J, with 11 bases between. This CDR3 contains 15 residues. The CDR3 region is CASSLGNRDSYEQYF. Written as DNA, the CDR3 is TGTGCCAGCAGCTTAGGGAACAGGGATTCCTACGAGCAGTACTTC.

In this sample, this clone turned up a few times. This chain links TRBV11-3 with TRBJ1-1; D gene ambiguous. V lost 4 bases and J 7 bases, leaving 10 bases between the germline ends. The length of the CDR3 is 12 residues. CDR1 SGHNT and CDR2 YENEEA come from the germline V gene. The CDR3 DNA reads TGTGCCAGCAGCTCGTATTACGGTGAAGCTTTCTTT. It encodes CASSSYYGEAFF. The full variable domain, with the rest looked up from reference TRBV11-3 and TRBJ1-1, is EAGVVQSPRYKIIEKKQPVAFWCNPISGHNTLYWYLQNLGQGPELLIRYENEEAVDDSQLPKDRFSAERLKGVDSTLKIQPAELGDSAVYLCASSSYYGEAFFGQGTRLTVV.

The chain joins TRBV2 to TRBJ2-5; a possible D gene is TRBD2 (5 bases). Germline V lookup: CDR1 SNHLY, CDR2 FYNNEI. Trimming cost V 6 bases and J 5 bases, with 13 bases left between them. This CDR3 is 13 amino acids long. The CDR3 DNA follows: TGTGCCAGCAGGGGTGGACTCGGGGAGACCCAGTACTTC. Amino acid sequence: CASRGGLGETQYF.